This TCR beta chain was captured by sequencing in a study of blood T cells in healthy people across ages. With a J-beta primer mix and a sample-barcoded 5' primer, a second PCR ran 7 to 11 cycles. TCRdb itself ran the 5' RACE reads through MiXCR, one entry per CDR3 protein. There are about 1,400,000 distinct CDR3 sequences in the sample; roughly 59% occur only once, and over 5.5% lies in the top ten. This clonotype came up a few times. Per germline, CDR1 DFQATT and CDR2 SNEGSKA (reference sequence). Trimming shortened V by 0 bases and J by 5 bases, and 14 bases separated the two germline ends. This CDR3 is built from 15 residues. The sample, 7.5 to 10 milliliters of peripheral blood, was drawn from each donor.

The clonotype comes from a young man in good health. The gene calls are TRBV20-1 and TRBJ2-4, with D unresolved. Sequenced: blood. The CDR3 bases are TGCAGTGCTAGAGAAGGAACCCTCGGCCAAAACATTCAGTACTTC. Translating gives CSAREGTLGQNIQYF.